This T cell receptor (beta chain) stems from a study of early T cells in non-severe SARS-CoV-2 infection. Findings of the study overall: Anti-spike CD8 responses were favored by VDJdb matching, which missed private and CD4 specificities.

This CDR3 has 13 amino acids. The V gene's germline CDR1 is SGDLS and CDR2 YYNGEE. The germline V and J ends were trimmed by 3 bases and 3 bases, with 7 bases remaining between them. TCRdb called the 5' RACE reads again in MiXCR, with one record for every CDR3 protein. The data hold fewer than 35,000 distinct CDR3 sequences, with about 5.8% observed a single time. As for this clonotype: What it binds is unknown.

The J gene is TRBJ2-1, the V gene TRBV9; D remains ambiguous. This receptor was identified in an adult who was a healthcare worker with PCR-confirmed SARS-CoV-2 infection or an uninfected control (not recorded which). The specimen sequenced was whole blood. CDR3: CASSAWDYNEQFF. CDR3 nucleotide sequence: TGTGCCAGCAGCGCCTGGGACTACAATGAGCAGTTCTTC.